This T cell receptor beta chain was captured in a study of T-cell memory formation after mild COVID-19. General study results and limits: Pre-infection memory showed some responding clones, and this suggested that cross-reactive memory joined.

Constant-segment primers were used for 5'RACE, and the resulting TCR alpha and TCR beta cDNA libraries carried sample barcodes and UMIs. Using its own MiXCR run on the 5' RACE reads, TCRdb lists one record per CDR3 protein. This table has roughly 300,000 distinct CDR3 sequences, roughly 15% appearing once. Germline CDR1 SGHRS, CDR2 YFSETQ. The CDR3 spans 17 residues. The junction had 11 bases not matched to a gene; V was cut back by 1 base and J by 4 bases. This clonotype was seen only a few times. As yet, its antigen is unknown. The receptor's source is a man younger than 35 who had mild COVID-19 (a few samples of this study predate the infection). Cell type and time point are not known. Material: PBMCs or a T cell subset sorted from them (not recorded which). The V gene is TRBV5-1, the J gene TRBJ2-5, with 9 positions matching TRBD2. The chain's CDR3 is CASSLSGGGVGGETQYF. For the CDR3, the DNA is TGCGCCAGCAGCTTGTCTGGCGGGGGGGTTGGTGGAGAGACCCAGTACTTC. The whole variable domain, filled in from reference TRBV5-1 and TRBJ2-5, reads KAGVTQTPRYLIKTRGQQVTLSCSPISGHRSVSWYQQTPGQGLQFLFEYFSETQRNKGNFPGRFSGRQFSNSRSEMNVSTLELGDSALYLCASSLSGGGVGGETQYFGPGTRLLVL.